The clone carrying this TCR beta chain came up a few times. Its specificity is not known. This sample is drawn from a study of identical twins. Study results and limitations: Cord blood beta clonotypes that were abundant carried fewer insertions, and memory repertoires showed no such trend.

The germline CDR1 and CDR2 sequences are MDHEN and SYDVKM. The V segment lost 5 bases and the J segment 0 bases; nucleotides outside the gene matches: 6. The CDR3 length is 16 residues. Each cDNA held unique molecular identifiers, and template switching gave it a universal primer site. MiXCR, applied by TCRdb to the 5' RACE reads, yields one record per CDR3 protein. The data hold a few hundred thousand distinct CDR3 sequences, with approximately 14% observed a single time. This same sample was also part of a study on yellow fever vaccine responses in identical twins. This second study notes: Reported findings indicate that twins' vaccine T cell responses seemed partially convergent, partially personalized.

Sequencing was performed on CD4+ T cells sorted from blood. The chain combines TRBV28 with TRBJ2-1, with 8 bases identical to TRBD1. This TCR derives from a woman under 30 in good health. CDR3 nucleotides: TGTGCCAGCAGTGGACAGGGTCCCTACTCCTACAATGAGCAGTTCTTC. Amino acid sequence: CASSGQGPYSYNEQFF.